This T cell receptor (beta chain) was recovered during a study of blood T cells in healthy people across ages. Study results and limitations: Aged donors had fewer naive CD4+ cells and lower diversity than long-lived donors. Researchers said unsorted PBMCs prevented a conclusive naive versus antigen-experienced comparison. Estimates of total diversity, which came from one million sequenced T cells, were considered to be underestimates.

Total RNA, at least 5 micrograms per sample, was extracted from PBMCs. From germline, CDR1 is MGHRA and CDR2 YSYEKL. Trimming pared 4 bases from V and 5 bases from J, leaving 12 bases between. CDR3 length equals 14 residues. This clonotype was observed many times. Its antigen is not known. Next came a second PCR, run for about 7 to 12 cycles, which used a sample-barcoded 5' primer along with a J-beta primer mix. Each CDR3 protein is one row after TCRdb ran MiXCR on the 5' RACE reads. The sample contains 1.5 million or so distinct CDR3 sequences, about 43% of which appear only once. Sequenced input: blood. This chain links TRBV4-1 with TRBJ2-1, with a possible D match to TRBD2 (5 bases). The receptor comes from a young woman in good health. The CDR3 nucleotides are TGCGCCAGCAGCCTCCAAGGTAGCGACAATGAGCAGTTCTTC. Protein product: CASSLQGSDNEQFF.